This TCR beta chain was sequenced for a study of blood T cell repertoires in COVID-19. Germline CDR1 SGHDT, CDR2 YYEEEE. V lost 4 bases and J 1 base, leaving 20 bases between the germline ends. This CDR3 comprises 18 residues. The data were produced by immunoSEQ multiplex PCR, yet TCRdb's version contains in-frame clones alone and is incomplete. The sample comprises approximately 230,000 clones, approximately 81% of which are singletons, and about 20% rests with the top ten. The source is a man aged 25-45 years with active or convalescent COVID-19. Material for sequencing was peripheral blood. This chain connects TRBV5-6 to TRBJ1-4; D is possibly TRBD1 (6 bases). The CDR3 is CASSPGQSSPQTNEKLFF. The CDR3 DNA sequence: TGTGCCAGCAGCCCTGGACAGAGCTCACCTCAAACTAATGAAAAACTGTTTTTT.